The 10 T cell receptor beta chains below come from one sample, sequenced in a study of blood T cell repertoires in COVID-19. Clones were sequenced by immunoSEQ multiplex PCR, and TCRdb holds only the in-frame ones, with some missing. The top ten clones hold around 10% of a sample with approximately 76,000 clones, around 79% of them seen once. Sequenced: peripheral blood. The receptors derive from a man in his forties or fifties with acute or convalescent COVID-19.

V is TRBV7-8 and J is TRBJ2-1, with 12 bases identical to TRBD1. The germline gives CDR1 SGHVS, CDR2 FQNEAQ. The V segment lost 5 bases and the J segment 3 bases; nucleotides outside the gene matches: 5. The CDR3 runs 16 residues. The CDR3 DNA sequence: TGTGCCAGCAGCCCCCGGGACAGGGGGCTCTACAATGAGCAGTTCTTC. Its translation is CASSPRDRGLYNEQFF.

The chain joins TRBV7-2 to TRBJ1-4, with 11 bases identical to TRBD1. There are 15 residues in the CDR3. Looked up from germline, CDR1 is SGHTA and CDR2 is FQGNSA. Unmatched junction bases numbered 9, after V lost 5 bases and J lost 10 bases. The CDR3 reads CASSLGQGASGKLFF. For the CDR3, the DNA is TGTGCCAGCAGCCTAGGACAGGGGGCTTCCGGAAAACTGTTTTTT.

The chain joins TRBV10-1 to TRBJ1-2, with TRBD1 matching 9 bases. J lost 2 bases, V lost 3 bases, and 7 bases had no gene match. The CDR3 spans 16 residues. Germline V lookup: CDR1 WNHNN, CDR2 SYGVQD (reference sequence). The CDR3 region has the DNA TGCGCCAGCAGTGAACAAGGGACAGGGACGAACTATGGCTACACCTTC. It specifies CASSEQGTGTNYGYTF.

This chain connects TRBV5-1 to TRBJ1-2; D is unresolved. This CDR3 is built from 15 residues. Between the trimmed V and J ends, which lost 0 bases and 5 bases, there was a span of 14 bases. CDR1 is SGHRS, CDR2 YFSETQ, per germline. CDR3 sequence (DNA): TGCGCCAGCAGCTTGGATTCGCGGGCCCGTTATGGCTACACCTTC. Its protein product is CASSLDSRARYGYTF. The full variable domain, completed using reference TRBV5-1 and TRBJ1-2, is KAGVTQTPRYLIKTRGQQVTLSCSPISGHRSVSWYQQTPGQGLQFLFEYFSETQRNKGNFPGRFSGRQFSNSRSEMNVSTLELGDSALYLCASSLDSRARYGYTFGSGTRLTVV.

CDR3 in amino acids: CASSYGGIPYGYTF. The CDR3 DNA follows: TGTGCCAGCAGTTACGGCGGGATCCCCTATGGCTACACCTTC. The V call is TRBV6-2 or TRBV6-3, the J call TRBJ1-2; D gene uncertain. Germline lookup yields CDR1 MNHEY and CDR2 SVGEGT. CDR3 length: 14 residues. V was trimmed by 2 bases and J by 4 bases, leaving 11 bases between them.

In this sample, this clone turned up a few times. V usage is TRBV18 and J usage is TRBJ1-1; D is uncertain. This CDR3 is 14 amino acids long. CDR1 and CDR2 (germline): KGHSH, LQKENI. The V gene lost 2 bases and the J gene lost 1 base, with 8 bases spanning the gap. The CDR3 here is CASSPSGENTEAFF. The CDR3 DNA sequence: TGTGCCAGCTCACCATCCGGGGAGAACACTGAAGCTTTCTTT.

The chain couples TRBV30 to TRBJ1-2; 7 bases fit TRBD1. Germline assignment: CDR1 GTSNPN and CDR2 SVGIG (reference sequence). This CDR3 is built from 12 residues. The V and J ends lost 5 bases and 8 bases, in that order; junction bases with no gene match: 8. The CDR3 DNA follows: TGTGCCTGGGCCCGGGACAGAAAAGGCTACACCTTC. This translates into CAWARDRKGYTF.

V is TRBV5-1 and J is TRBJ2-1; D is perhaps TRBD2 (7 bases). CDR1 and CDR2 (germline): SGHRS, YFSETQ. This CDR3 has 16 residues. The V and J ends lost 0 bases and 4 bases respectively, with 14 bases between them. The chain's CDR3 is CASSLEGGGPYNEQFF. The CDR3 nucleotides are TGCGCCAGCAGCTTGGAAGGCGGGGGCCCTTACAATGAGCAGTTCTTC.

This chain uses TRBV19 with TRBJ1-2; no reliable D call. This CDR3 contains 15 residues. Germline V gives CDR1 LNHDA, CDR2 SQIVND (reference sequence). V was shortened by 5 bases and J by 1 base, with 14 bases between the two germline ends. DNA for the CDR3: TGTGCCAGTAGTTTTGGGCCCCTGGATAACTATGGCTACACCTTC. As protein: CASSFGPLDNYGYTF.

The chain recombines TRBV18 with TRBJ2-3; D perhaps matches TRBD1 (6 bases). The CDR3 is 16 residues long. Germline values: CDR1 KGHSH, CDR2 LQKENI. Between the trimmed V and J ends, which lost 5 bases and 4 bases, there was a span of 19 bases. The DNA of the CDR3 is TGTGCCAGCTCAGCAACGACAGGAAACCTTGCAGATACGCAGTATTTT. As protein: CASSATTGNLADTQYF.